The rows below give T cell receptor beta chains drawn from one sample of a study of cytomegalovirus exposure and HLA in healthy donors. The repertoire was sequenced with immunoSEQ multiplex PCR; TCRdb's copy has only in-frame clones and lacks some. This table has 80,000 to 130,000 clones, roughly 80% appearing once. The material sequenced was PBMCs. These receptor sequences come from a male donor in good health and CMV-seropositive. Both conserved end residues are part of each CDR3. The order of the fields is V gene, CDR3 length, clone size, J gene, D gene, CDR3 protein, CDR3 DNA. A D gene is named only where the DNA matches it firmly. Size values are once, few and many counts, or a class for expanded clones, and some rows have none.

TRBV10-2	15	NA	TRBJ2-7	TRBD1	CASSEFQGARVEQYF	TGCGCCAGCAGTGAGTTTCAGGGGGCAAGGGTCGAGCAGTACTTC
TRBV29-1	13	NA	TRBJ2-5	NA	CSVEIHRRETQYF	TGCAGCGTTGAAATCCACAGGCGGGAGACCCAGTACTTC
TRBV12-5	14	NA	TRBJ2-7	NA	CASLQVTYPYEQYF	TGTGCTAGTCTACAGGTTACGTATCCCTACGAGCAGTACTTC
TRBV6-5	13	few	TRBJ1-1	NA	CASSQRRQVPAFF	TGTGCCAGCAGCCAACGGCGACAGGTCCCAGCTTTCTTT
TRBV11-1	15	few	TRBJ2-5	TRBD2	CASSGSGTEEETQYF	TGTGCCAGCAGTGGAAGCGGGACCGAAGAAGAGACCCAGTACTTC
TRBV28	13	NA	TRBJ2-7	TRBD1	CALVGTGSYEQYF	TGTGCCCTAGTGGGGACAGGCTCCTACGAGCAGTACTTC
TRBV5-1	15	NA	TRBJ2-5	NA	CVQQPRPRGLETQYF	TGCGTCCAGCAACCTCGTCCCCGGGGTTTGGAGACCCAGTACTTC
TRBV4-3	15	NA	TRBJ2-2	TRBD1	CASSQGQGNTGELFF	TGCGCCAGCAGCCAAGGACAGGGTAACACCGGGGAGCTGTTTTTT
TRBV5-5	17	NA	TRBJ1-5	TRBD1	CASSLESGGYSNQPQHF	TGTGCCAGCAGCTTGGAGTCAGGGGGATATAGCAATCAGCCCCAGCATTTT
TRBV5-1	13	NA	TRBJ2-7	NA	CASSGGTAQAQYF	TGCGCCAGCAGCGGAGGGACAGCTCAGGCGCAGTACTTC
TRBV29-1	14	NA	TRBJ2-1	TRBD1	CSVARTGTGNEQFF	TGCAGCGTCGCTCGGACGGGGACAGGCAATGAGCAGTTCTTC
TRBV6-6	16	NA	TRBJ2-7	TRBD2	CASSYAGGQGAYEQYF	TGTGCCAGCAGTTACGCGGGGGGGCAGGGGGCCTACGAGCAGTACTTC
TRBV18	14	NA	TRBJ1-2	TRBD1	CASSPQRTGDGCTF	TGTGCCAGCTCACCACAAAGGACAGGAGATGGCTGCACCTTC
TRBV7-3	17	NA	TRBJ2-2	TRBD2	CASRILAGGANTGELFF	TGTGCCAGCAGGATTCTAGCGGGGGGGGCGAACACCGGGGAGCTGTTTTTT
TRBV2	15	NA	TRBJ1-6	NA	CASVAREGGNSPLHF	TGTGCCAGCGTAGCGAGGGAGGGGGGTAATTCACCCCTCCACTTT
TRBV27	19	NA	TRBJ2-3	TRBD2	CASSFSSSRGGSLSDTQYF	TGTGCCAGCAGTTTTTCCTCTAGTCGCGGGGGTTCGTTATCTGATACGCAGTATTTT
TRBV4-1	13	many	TRBJ1-1	TRBD1	CASSQSTGGKAFF	TGCGCCAGCAGCCAATCGACAGGGGGCAAAGCTTTCTTT
TRBV11-3	13	NA	TRBJ2-7	NA	CASSLTGLHEQYF	TGTGCCAGCAGCCTCACAGGGCTCCACGAGCAGTACTTC
TRBV29-1	15	NA	TRBJ2-3	NA	CSVLPWARSTDTQYF	TGCAGCGTATTACCTTGGGCCAGGAGCACAGATACGCAGTATTTT
TRBV19	14	NA	TRBJ1-2	NA	CASRDLVGGVGYTF	TGTGCCAGTAGAGACCTCGTCGGAGGAGTTGGCTACACCTTC
TRBV4-2	17	NA	TRBJ2-3	NA	CASSQDGIAARGDTQYF	TGTGCCAGCAGCCAAGATGGAATAGCGGCCCGGGGGGATACGCAGTATTTT
TRBV30	15	NA	TRBJ1-5	TRBD1	CAWSAGTGVDQPQHF	TGTGCCTGGAGTGCCGGGACAGGGGTTGACCAGCCCCAGCATTTT
TRBV27	13	NA	TRBJ2-3	NA	CASSLGLLNTQYF	TGTGCCAGCAGTTTAGGCCTTTTGAATACGCAGTATTTT
TRBV7-6	14	NA	TRBJ1-1	NA	CASSLAAGDTEAFF	TGTGCCAGCAGCTTAGCGGCAGGGGACACTGAAGCTTTCTTT
TRBV2	13	NA	TRBJ1-1	TRBD1	CASSAGTGGLAFF	TGTGCCAGCAGTGCCGGGACAGGCGGTTTGGCTTTCTTT
TRBV4-3	15	few	TRBJ1-6	TRBD1	CASSQETGANSPLHF	TGCGCCAGCAGCCAAGAGACAGGGGCAAATTCACCCCTCCACTTT
TRBV7-3	13	once	TRBJ2-7	NA	CASSSQRGGEQYF	TGTGCCAGCAGCTCACAAAGGGGAGGCGAGCAGTACTTC
TRBV30	13	NA	TRBJ2-5	NA	CAWSARPGETQYF	TGTGCCTGGAGTGCCCGACCGGGGGAGACCCAGTACTTC
TRBV7-2	16	NA	TRBJ2-3	TRBD2	CASSLFSGGSTDTQYF	TGTGCCAGCAGCTTATTCAGCGGGGGAAGCACAGATACGCAGTATTTT
TRBV4-2	17	NA	TRBJ2-3	NA	CASSQGARLEGTDTQYF	TGTGCCAGCAGCCAAGGGGCCAGACTAGAGGGCACAGATACGCAGTATTTT
TRBV10-3	15	NA	TRBJ1-2	TRBD1	CAISETGQGIYGYTF	TGTGCCATCAGTGAGACTGGACAGGGCATCTATGGCTACACCTTC
TRBV5-6	14	NA	TRBJ1-4	NA	CASSLTGVKEKLFF	TGTGCCAGCAGCTTGACGGGGGTTAAGGAAAAACTGTTTTTT
TRBV9	14	NA	TRBJ1-6	NA	CASSGGGYNSPLHF	TGTGCCAGCAGTGGGGGGGGATATAATTCACCCCTCCACTTT
TRBV7-9	13	NA	TRBJ2-1	NA	CASRRNEGHEQFF	TGTGCCAGCAGACGAAACGAGGGCCATGAGCAGTTCTTC
TRBV7-2	15	NA	TRBJ2-5	NA	CASSWGPLPQETQYF	TGTGCCAGCAGCTGGGGCCCCCTACCGCAAGAGACCCAGTACTTC
TRBV2	14	once	TRBJ2-1	TRBD1	CASIGQGPYNEQFF	TGTGCCAGCATTGGACAGGGACCCTACAATGAGCAGTTCTTC
TRBV5-8	11	NA	TRBJ2-3	NA	CASSSFNTQYF	TGTGCCAGCAGCTCATTCAATACGCAGTATTTT
TRBV28	13	NA	TRBJ2-1	TRBD1	CASGTAVYNEQFF	TGTGCCAGTGGGACAGCGGTCTACAATGAGCAGTTCTTC
TRBV6-1	15	NA	TRBJ1-5	TRBD1	CASRKRQGFNQPQHF	TGTGCCAGTCGCAAGAGACAGGGGTTCAATCAGCCCCAGCATTTT
TRBV4-3	16	NA	TRBJ1-1	NA	CASSQDSQGFYTEAFF	TGCGCCAGCAGCCAAGATTCACAGGGTTTTTACACTGAAGCTTTCTTT